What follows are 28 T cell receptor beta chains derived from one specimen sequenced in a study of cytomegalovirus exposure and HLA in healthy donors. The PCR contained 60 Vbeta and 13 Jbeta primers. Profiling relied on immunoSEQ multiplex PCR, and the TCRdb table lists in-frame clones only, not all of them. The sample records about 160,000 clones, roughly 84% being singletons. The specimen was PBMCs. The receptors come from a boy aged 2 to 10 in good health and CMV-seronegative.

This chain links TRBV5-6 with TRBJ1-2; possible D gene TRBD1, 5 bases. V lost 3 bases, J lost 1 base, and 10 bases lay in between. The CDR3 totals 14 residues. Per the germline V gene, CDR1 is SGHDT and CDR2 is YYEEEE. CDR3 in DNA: TGTGCCAGCAGCTGGGGGGGTCTTAACTATGGCTACACCTTC. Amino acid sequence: CASSWGGLNYGYTF.

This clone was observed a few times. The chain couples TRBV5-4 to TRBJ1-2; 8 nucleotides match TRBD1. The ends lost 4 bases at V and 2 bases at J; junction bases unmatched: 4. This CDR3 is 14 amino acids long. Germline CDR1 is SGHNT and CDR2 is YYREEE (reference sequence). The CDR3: CASSIGQGNYGYTF. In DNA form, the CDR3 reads TGTGCCAGCAGCATCGGACAGGGAAACTATGGCTACACCTTC.

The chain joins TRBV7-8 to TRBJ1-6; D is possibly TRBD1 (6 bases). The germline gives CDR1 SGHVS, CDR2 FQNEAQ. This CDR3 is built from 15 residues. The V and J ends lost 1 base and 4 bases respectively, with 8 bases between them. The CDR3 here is CASSLGQGYNSPLHF. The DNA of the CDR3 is TGTGCCAGCAGCTTAGGGCAGGGGTATAATTCACCCCTCCACTTT.

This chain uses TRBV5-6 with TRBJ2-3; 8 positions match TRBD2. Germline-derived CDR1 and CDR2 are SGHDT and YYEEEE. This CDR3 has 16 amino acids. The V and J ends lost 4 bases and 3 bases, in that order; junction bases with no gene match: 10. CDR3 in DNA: TGTGCCAGCAGCGCCCAGCCAGCGGGAGAAACAGATACGCAGTATTTT. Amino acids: CASSAQPAGETDTQYF.

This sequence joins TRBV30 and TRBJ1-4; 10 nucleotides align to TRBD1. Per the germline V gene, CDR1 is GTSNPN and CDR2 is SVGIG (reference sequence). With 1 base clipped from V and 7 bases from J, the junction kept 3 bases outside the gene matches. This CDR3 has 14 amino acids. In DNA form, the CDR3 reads TGTGCCTGGAGTGGGGACAGGGGAGGTGAAAAACTGTTTTTT. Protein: CAWSGDRGGEKLFF.

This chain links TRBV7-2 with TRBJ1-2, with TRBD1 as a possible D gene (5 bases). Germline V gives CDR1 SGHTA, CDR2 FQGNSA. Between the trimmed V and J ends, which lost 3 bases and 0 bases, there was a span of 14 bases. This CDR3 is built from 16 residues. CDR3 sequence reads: CASSFGPTGPNYGYTF. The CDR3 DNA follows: TGTGCCAGCAGCTTCGGCCCCACAGGACCTAACTATGGCTACACCTTC.

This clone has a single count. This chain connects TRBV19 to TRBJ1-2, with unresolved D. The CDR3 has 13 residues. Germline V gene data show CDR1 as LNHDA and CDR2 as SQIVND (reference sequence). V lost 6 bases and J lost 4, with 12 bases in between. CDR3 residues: CASRAGLAYGYTF. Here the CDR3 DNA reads TGTGCCAGTAGGGCAGGCCTGGCCTATGGCTACACCTTC.

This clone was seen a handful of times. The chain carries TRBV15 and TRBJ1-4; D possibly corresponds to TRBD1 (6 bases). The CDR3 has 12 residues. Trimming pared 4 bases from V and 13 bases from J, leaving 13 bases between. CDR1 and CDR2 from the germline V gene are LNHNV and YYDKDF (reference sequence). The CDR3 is CATSMSLGGLFF. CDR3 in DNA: TGTGCCACCAGCATGTCATTAGGGGGACTGTTTTTT.

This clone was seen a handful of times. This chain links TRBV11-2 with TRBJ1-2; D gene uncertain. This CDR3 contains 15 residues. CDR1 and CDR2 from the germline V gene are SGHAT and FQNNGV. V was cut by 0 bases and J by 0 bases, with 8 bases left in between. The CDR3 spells CASSLERNSNYGYTF. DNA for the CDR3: TGTGCCAGCAGCTTAGAGCGCAACTCTAACTATGGCTACACCTTC.

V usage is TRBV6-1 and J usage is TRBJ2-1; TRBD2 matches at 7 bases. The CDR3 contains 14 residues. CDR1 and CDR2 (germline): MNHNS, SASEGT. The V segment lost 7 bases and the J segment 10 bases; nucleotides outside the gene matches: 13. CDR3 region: CASITLAALGEQFF. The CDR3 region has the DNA TGTGCCAGCATAACCCTAGCGGCCCTCGGGGAGCAGTTCTTC.

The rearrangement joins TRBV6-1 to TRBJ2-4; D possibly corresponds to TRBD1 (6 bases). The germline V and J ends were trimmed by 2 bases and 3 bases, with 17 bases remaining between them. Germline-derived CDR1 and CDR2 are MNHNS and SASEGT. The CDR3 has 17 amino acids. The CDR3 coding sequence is TGTGCCAGCAGTGAAAATTCAGGGGCCCGGGGCAAAAACATTCAGTACTTC. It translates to CASSENSGARGKNIQYF.

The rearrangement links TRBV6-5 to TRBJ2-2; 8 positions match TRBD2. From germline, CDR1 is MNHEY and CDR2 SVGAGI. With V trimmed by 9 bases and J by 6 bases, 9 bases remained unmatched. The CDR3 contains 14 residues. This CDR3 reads CASFSGGRAGELFF. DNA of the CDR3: TGTGCCAGTTTCAGCGGGGGTCGTGCCGGGGAGCTGTTTTTT.

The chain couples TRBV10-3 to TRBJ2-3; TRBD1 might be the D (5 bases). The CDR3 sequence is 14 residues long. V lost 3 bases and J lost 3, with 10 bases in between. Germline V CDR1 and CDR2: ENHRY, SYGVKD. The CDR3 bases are TGTGCCATCAGTGAAGGGGTGGGGACAGATACGCAGTATTTT. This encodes CAISEGVGTDTQYF.

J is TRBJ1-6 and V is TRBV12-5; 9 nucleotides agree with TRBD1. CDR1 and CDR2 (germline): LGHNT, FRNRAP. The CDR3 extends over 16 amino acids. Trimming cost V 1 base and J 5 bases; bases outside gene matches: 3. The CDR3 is CASGLAGTGNNSPLHF. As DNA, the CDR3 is TGTGCTAGTGGTTTGGCCGGGACAGGGAATAATTCACCCCTCCACTTT.

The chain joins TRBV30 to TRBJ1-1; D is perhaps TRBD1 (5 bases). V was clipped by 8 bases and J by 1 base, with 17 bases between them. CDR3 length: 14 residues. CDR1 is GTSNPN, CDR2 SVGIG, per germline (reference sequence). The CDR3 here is CAHDGGGKNTEAFF. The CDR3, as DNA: TGTGCCCACGACGGGGGGGGGAAGAACACTGAAGCTTTCTTT.

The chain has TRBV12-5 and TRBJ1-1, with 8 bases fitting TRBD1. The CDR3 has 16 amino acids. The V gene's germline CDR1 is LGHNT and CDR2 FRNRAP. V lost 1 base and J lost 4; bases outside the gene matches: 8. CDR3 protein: CASGLGLTGGSTEAFF. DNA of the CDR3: TGTGCTAGTGGTTTGGGCCTCACAGGGGGGAGCACTGAAGCTTTCTTT.

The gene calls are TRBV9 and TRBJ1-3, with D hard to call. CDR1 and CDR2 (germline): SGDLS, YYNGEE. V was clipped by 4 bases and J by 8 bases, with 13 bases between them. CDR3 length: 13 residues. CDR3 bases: TGTGCCAGCAGCTCCCAACAGTCGGACACCATATATTTT. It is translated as CASSSQQSDTIYF.

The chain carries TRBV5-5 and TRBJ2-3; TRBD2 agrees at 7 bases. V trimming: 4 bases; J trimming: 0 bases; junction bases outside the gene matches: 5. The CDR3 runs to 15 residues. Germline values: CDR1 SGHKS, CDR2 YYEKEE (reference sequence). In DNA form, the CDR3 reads TGTGCCAGCAGCCTGGCCGGGGGGAGCACAGATACGCAGTATTTT. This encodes CASSLAGGSTDTQYF.

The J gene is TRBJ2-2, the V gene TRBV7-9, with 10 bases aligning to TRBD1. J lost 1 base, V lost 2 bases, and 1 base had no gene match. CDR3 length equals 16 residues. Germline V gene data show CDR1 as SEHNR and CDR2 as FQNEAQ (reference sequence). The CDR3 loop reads CASSLRTGGNTGELFF. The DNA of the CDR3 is TGTGCCAGCAGCTTAAGGACAGGGGGGAACACCGGGGAGCTGTTTTTT.

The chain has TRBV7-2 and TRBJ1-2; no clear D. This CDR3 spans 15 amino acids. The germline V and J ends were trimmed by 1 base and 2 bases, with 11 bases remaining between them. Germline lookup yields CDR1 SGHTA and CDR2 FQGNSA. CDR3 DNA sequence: TGTGCCAGCAGCTTAGGTTCTGACGGGAACTATGGCTACACCTTC. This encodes CASSLGSDGNYGYTF.

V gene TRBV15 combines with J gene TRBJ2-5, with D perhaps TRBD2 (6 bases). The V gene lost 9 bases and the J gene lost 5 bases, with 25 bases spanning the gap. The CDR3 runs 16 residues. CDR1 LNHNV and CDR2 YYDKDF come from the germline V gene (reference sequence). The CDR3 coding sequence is TGTGCCACAAGGCAAGACGGGAGTATCCCGAGGGAGACCCAGTACTTC. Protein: CATRQDGSIPRETQYF.

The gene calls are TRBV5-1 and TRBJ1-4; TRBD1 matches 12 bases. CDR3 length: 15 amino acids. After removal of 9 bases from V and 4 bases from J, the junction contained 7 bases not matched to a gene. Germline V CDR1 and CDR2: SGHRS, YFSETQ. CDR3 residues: CAKPGQGAHNEKLFF. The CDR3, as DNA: TGCGCCAAACCGGGACAGGGGGCCCATAATGAAAAACTGTTTTTT.

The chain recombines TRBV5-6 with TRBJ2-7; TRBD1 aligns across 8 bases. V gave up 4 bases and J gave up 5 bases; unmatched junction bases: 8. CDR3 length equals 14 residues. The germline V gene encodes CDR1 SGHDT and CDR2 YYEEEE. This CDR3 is CASSGGQGLHEQYV. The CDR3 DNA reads TGTGCCAGCAGCGGAGGACAGGGATTACACGAGCAGTACGTC.

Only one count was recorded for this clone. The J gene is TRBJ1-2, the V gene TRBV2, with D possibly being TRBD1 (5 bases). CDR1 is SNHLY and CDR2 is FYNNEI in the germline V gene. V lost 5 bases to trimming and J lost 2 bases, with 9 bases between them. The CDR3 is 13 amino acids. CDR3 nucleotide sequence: TGTGCCAGCAGTTTACAGGAAAACTATGGCTACACCTTC. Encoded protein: CASSLQENYGYTF.

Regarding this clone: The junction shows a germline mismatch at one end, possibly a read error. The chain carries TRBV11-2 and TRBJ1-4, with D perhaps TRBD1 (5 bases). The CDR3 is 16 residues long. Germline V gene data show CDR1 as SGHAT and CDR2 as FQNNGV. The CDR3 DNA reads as TGTGCCAGCAGCCTAATAGCGGGGGACCGAAATGTAAAACTGTTTTTT. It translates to CASSLIAGDRNVKLFF.

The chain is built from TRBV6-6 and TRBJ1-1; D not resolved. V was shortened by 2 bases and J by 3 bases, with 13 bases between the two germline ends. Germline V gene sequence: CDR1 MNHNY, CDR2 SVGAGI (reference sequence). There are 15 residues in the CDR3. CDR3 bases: TGTGCCAGCAGTTACGCTCTTACTTCGGACACTGAAGCTTTCTTT. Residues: CASSYALTSDTEAFF.

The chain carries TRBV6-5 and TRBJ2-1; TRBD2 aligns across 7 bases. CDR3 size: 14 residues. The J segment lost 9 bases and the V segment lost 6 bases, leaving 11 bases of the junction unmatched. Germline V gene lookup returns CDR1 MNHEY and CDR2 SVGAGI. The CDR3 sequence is CASSRGLVSSEQFF. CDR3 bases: TGTGCCAGCAGCCGAGGACTAGTCTCGAGTGAGCAGTTCTTC.

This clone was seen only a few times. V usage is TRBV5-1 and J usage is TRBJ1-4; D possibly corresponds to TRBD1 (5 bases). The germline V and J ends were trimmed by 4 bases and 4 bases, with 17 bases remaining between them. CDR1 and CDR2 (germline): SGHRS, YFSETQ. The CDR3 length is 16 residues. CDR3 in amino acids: CASSPGWQGNNEKLFF. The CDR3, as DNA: TGCGCCAGCAGCCCCGGGTGGCAGGGAAATAATGAAAAACTGTTTTTT. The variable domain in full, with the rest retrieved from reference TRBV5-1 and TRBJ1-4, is KAGVTQTPRYLIKTRGQQVTLSCSPISGHRSVSWYQQTPGQGLQFLFEYFSETQRNKGNFPGRFSGRQFSNSRSEMNVSTLELGDSALYLCASSPGWQGNNEKLFFGSGTQLSVL.